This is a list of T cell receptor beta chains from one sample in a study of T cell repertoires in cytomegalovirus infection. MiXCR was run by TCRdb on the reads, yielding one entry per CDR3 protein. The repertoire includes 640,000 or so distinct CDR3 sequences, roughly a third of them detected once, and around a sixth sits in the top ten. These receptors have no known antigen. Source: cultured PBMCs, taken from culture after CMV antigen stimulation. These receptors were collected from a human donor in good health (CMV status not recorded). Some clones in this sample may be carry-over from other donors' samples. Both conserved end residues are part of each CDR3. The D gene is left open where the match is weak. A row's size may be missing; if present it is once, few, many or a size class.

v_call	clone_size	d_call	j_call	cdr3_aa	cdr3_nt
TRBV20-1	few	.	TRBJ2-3	CSASRKGTQYF	TGCAGTGCTAGCCGTAAGGGTACGCAGTATTTT
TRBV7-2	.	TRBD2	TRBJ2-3	CASRVEASGGPGDTQYF	TGTGCCAGCCGTGTTGAGGCTAGCGGGGGGCCGGGAGATACGCAGTATTTT
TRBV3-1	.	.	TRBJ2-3	CASSHLGLRSIDTQYF	TGTGCCAGCAGCCACTTGGGACTCCGGTCCATCGATACGCAGTATTTT
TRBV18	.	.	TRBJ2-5	CASSPNRGVSAQETQYF	TGTGCCAGCTCACCAAACCGAGGGGTCAGCGCCCAAGAGACCCAGTACTTC
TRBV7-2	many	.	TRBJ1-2	CASSLNGYGYTF	TGTGCCAGCAGCTTAAATGGCTATGGCTACACCTTC
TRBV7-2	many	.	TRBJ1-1	CASSSAVNTEAFF	TGTGCCAGCAGCTCCGCAGTGAACACTGAAGCTTTCTTT
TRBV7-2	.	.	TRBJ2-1	CASSFEMLRPEQFF	TGTGCCAGCAGCTTCGAAATGCTTAGGCCTGAGCAGTTCTTC
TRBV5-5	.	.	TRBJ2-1	CASSLAPASSYNEQFF	TGTGCCAGCAGCTTGGCTCCGGCCTCTTCCTACAATGAGCAGTTCTTC
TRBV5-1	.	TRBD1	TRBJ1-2	CASSPGQGLGGGYTF	TGCGCCAGCAGCCCAGGACAGGGACTCGGTGGGGGCTACACCTTC
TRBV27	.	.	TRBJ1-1	CASSLKQAYMNTEAFF	TGTGCCAGCAGTCTAAAACAGGCTTACATGAACACTGAAGCTTTCTTT
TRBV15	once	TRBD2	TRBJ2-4	CATSRDGLAGGLGHF	TGTGCCACCAGCAGAGACGGACTAGCGGGAGGGTTAGGGCACTTC
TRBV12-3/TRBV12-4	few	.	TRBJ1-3	CASSPGRISGNTIYF	TGTGCCAGCAGTCCTGGGCGGATCTCTGGAAACACCATATATTTT
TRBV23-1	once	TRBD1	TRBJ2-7	CARNRDRVYEQYF	TGCGCCCGGAACCGGGACAGGGTGTACGAGCAGTACTTC
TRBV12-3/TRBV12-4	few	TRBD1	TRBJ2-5	CASSSGQEGETQYF	TGTGCCAGCAGCTCGGGACAGGAGGGGGAGACCCAGTACTTC
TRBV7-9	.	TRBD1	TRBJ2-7	CASSRRDRGSYEQYF	TGTGCCAGCAGCAGACGGGACAGGGGGTCCTACGAGCAGTACTTC
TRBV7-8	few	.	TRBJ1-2	CASSLVGGIGDYGYTF	TGTGCCAGCAGCTTAGTAGGTGGAATCGGGGATTATGGCTACACCTTC
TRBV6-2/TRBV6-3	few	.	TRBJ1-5	CASRNRDKDQPQHF	TGTGCCAGCAGAAACAGGGATAAGGATCAGCCCCAGCATTTT
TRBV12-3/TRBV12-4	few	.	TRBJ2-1	CASTPGGGGNNEQFF	TGTGCCAGCACCCCAGGAGGGGGGGGGAACAATGAGCAGTTCTTC
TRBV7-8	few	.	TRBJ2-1	CASSPLSRGLSWEQFF	TGTGCCAGCAGCCCACTTTCCCGAGGACTGTCGTGGGAGCAGTTCTTC
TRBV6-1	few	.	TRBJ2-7	CASSESVTYEQYF	TGTGCCAGCAGTGAGTCGGTTACCTACGAGCAGTACTTC
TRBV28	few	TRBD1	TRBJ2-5	CASPNLDRVEETQYF	TGTGCCAGCCCAAACTTAGACAGGGTTGAAGAGACCCAGTACTTC
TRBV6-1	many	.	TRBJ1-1	CASSSQGGYTEAFF	TGTGCCAGCAGTTCGCAGGGAGGGTACACTGAAGCTTTCTTT
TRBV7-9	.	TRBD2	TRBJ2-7	CASSLRSGRAYEQYF	TGTGCCAGCAGCTTAAGGAGCGGGAGGGCTTACGAGCAGTACTTC
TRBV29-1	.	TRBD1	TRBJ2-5	CSVGGDRGFSETQYF	TGCAGCGTTGGGGGTGACAGGGGGTTCTCGGAGACCCAGTACTTC
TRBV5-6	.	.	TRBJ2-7	CASTLRGPSSYEQYF	TGTGCCAGCACCTTAAGGGGACCGAGCTCCTACGAGCAGTACTTC
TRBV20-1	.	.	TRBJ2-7	CSAGAPGRGSYEQYF	TGCAGTGCCGGGGCTCCGGGGCGCGGCTCCTACGAGCAGTACTTC
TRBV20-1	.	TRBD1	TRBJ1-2	CSARVRGGQNYGYTF	TGCAGTGCTAGAGTCCGGGGGGGACAGAACTATGGCTACACCTTC
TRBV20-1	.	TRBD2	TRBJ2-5	CSARSGTSGILQETQYF	TGCAGTGCTAGATCCGGGACTAGCGGGATCCTACAAGAGACCCAGTACTTC
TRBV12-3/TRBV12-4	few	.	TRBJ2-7	CASSPRLGEGEQYF	TGTGCCAGCAGTCCCCGACTAGGGGAAGGCGAGCAGTACTTC
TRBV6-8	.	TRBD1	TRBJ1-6	CASSYDRGRTPLHF	TGTGCCAGCAGTTACGACAGGGGCCGAACACCCCTCCACTTT
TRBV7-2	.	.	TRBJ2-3	CASSLGLDDTQYF	TGTGCCAGCAGCTTAGGGCTAGACGATACGCAGTATTTT
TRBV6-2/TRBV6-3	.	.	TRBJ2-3	CASSQRRTTSTDTQYF	TGTGCCAGCAGCCAGCGAAGGACTACGAGCACAGATACGCAGTATTTT
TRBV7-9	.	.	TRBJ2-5	CASSRLQETQYF	TGTGCCAGCAGCCGTCTCCAAGAGACCCAGTACTTC
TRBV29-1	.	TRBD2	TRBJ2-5	CSVSPRGVAGEETQYF	TGCAGCGTTTCCCCTCGGGGGGTAGCGGGGGAAGAGACCCAGTACTTC
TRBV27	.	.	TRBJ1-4	CASKGFTNEKLFF	TGTGCCAGCAAGGGTTTCACTAATGAAAAACTGTTTTTT
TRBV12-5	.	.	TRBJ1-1	CASGLVPGNTEAFF	TGTGCTAGTGGTTTGGTTCCGGGGAACACTGAAGCTTTCTTT
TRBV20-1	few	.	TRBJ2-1	CSASSVFSYNEQFF	TGCAGTGCTAGCTCCGTTTTCTCCTACAATGAGCAGTTCTTC
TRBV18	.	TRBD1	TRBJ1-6	CASSTGQGYNSPLHF	TGTGCCAGCTCAACGGGACAGGGCTATAATTCACCCCTCCACTTT
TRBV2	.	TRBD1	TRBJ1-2	CASSEAGVDRGYGYTF	TGTGCCAGCAGTGAAGCGGGGGTAGACAGGGGCTATGGCTACACCTTC
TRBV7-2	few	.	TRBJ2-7	CASSAAGTAFYEQYF	TGTGCCAGCAGCGCGGCGGGGACAGCCTTTTACGAGCAGTACTTC
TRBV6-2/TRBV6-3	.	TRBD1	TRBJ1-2	CASSLRDRGGVYGYTF	TGTGCCAGCAGTCTCCGGGACAGGGGCGGCGTATATGGCTACACCTTC
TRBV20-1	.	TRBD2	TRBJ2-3	CSAPGAGGTTDTQYF	TGCAGTGCCCCGGGGGCGGGGGGGACCACAGATACGCAGTATTTT
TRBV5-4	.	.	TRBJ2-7	CASSLGVASSYEQYF	TGTGCCAGCAGCTTGGGGGTAGCATCCTCCTACGAGCAGTACTTC
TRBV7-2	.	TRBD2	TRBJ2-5	CASSFLLAGAQETQYF	TGTGCCAGCAGCTTTTTACTAGCGGGAGCCCAAGAGACCCAGTACTTC
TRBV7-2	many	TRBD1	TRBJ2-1	CASSIPPGQGDYNEQFF	TGTGCCAGCAGTATCCCACCGGGACAGGGGGACTACAATGAGCAGTTCTTC
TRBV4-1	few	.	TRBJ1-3	CASSQETRGTIYF	TGCGCCAGCAGCCAAGAAACCCGGGGCACCATATATTTT
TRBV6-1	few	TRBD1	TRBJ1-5	CASSALDRASNQPQHF	TGTGCCAGCAGTGCTTTGGACAGGGCAAGCAATCAGCCCCAGCATTTT
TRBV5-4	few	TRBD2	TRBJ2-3	CASRLAGGRTDTQYF	TGTGCCAGCAGGTTAGCGGGAGGAAGAACAGATACGCAGTATTTT
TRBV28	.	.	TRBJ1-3	CASSPPWGSSGNTIYF	TGTGCCAGCAGCCCCCCATGGGGCAGCTCTGGAAACACCATATATTTT
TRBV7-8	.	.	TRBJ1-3	CASIPDSGNTIYF	TGTGCCAGCATCCCAGACTCTGGAAACACCATATATTTT
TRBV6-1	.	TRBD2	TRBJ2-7	CASSPPPGGEQYF	TGTGCCAGCAGTCCTCCCCCGGGGGGCGAGCAGTACTTC
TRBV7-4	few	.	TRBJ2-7	CASSLVTETYEQYF	TGTGCCAGCAGCTTAGTGACTGAAACCTACGAGCAGTACTTC
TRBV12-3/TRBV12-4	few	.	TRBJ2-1	CASTNRGNEQFF	TGTGCCAGCACAAATCGGGGAAATGAGCAGTTCTTC
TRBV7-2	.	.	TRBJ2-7	CASSLDGTAYEQYF	TGTGCCAGCAGCTTAGATGGGACTGCCTACGAGCAGTACTTC
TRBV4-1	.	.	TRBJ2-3	CASSQGRGTDSQYF	TGCGCCAGCAGCCAAGGGCGGGGCACAGATTCGCAGTATTTT
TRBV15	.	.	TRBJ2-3	CATSRDRDGSFVRATIGDTQYF	TGTGCCACCAGCAGAGATCGGGACGGAAGTTTTGTGAGGGCAACGATAGGGGATACGCAGTATTTT
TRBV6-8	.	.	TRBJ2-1	CASSYSELAFYNEQFF	TGTGCCAGCAGTTACTCAGAACTAGCCTTCTACAATGAGCAGTTCTTC
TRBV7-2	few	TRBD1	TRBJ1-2	CASRRTGGPNYGYTF	TGTGCCAGCAGGCGAACAGGGGGCCCCAACTATGGCTACACCTTC
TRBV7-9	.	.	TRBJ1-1	CASSVIQTEAFF	TGTGCCAGCAGTGTTATCCAGACTGAAGCTTTCTTT